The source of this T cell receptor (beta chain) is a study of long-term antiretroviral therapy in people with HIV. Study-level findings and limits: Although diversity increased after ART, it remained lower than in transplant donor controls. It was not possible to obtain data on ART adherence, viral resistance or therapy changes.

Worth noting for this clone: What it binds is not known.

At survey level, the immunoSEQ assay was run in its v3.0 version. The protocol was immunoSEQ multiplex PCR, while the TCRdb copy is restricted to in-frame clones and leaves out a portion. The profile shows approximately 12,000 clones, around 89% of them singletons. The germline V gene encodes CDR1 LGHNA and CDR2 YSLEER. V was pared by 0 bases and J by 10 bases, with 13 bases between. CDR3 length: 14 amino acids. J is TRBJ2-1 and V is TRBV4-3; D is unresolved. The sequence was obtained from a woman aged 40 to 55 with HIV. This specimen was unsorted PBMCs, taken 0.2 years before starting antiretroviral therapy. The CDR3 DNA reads TGCGCCAGCAGCCAAGATTTCGTAGCAAGCGAGCAGTTCTTC. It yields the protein CASSQDFVASEQFF.